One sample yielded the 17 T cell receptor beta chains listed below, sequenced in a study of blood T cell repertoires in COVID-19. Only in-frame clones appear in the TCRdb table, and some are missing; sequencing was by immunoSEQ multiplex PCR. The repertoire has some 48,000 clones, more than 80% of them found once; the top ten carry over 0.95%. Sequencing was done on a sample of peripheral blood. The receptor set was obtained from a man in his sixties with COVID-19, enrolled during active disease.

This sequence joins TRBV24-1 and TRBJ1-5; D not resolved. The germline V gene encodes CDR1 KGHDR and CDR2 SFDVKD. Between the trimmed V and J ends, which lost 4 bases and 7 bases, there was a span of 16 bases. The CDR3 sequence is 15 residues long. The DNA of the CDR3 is TGTGCCACCAGTGACACTGGGGAGGGTTTCCAGCCCCAGCATTTT. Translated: CATSDTGEGFQPQHF.

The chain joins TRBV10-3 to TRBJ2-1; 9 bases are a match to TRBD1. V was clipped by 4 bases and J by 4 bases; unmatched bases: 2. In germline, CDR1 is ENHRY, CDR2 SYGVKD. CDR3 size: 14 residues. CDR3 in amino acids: CAISAGQGYNEQFF. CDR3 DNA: TGTGCCATCAGTGCGGGACAGGGTTACAATGAGCAGTTCTTC.

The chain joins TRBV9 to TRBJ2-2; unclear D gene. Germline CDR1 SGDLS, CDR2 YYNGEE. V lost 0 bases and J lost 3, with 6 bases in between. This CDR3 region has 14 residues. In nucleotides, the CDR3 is TGTGCCAGCAGCGTAGATTATCACACCGGGGAGCTGTTTTTT. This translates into CASSVDYHTGELFF.

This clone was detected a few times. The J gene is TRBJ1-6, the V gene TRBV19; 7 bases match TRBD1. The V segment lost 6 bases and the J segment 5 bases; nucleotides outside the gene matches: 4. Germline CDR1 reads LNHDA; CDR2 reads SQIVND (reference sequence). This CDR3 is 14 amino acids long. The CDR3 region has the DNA TGTGCCAGTAGGACAGGGAGAGATAATTCACCCCTCCACTTT. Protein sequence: CASRTGRDNSPLHF.

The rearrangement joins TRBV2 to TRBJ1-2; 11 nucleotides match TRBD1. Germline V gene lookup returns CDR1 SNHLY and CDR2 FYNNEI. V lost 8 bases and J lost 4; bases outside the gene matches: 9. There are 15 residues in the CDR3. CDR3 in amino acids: CASRLSGQGVYGYTF. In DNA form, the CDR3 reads TGTGCCAGCCGCCTGTCGGGACAGGGGGTCTATGGCTACACCTTC. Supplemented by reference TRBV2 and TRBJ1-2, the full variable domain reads EPEVTQTPSHQVTQMGQEVILRCVPISNHLYFYWYRQILGQKVEFLVSFYNNEISEKSEIFDDQFSVERPDGSNFTLKIRSTKLEDSAMYFCASRLSGQGVYGYTFGSGTRLTVV.

The CDR3 DNA is TGTGCCAGCACCTTACAGGGGGCGGGCTATGGCTACACCTTC. Protein product: CASTLQGAGYGYTF. The chain employs TRBV5-4 and TRBJ1-2; TRBD1 aligns across 9 bases. In germline, CDR1 is SGHNT, CDR2 YYREEE (reference sequence). The CDR3 extends over 14 amino acids. V lost 6 bases and J lost 4; bases outside the gene matches: 7.

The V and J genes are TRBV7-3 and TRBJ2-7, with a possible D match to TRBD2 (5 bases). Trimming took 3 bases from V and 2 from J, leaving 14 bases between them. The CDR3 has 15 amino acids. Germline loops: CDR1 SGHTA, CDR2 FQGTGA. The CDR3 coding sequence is TGTGCCAGCAGCTTTTCGGGTCGGGGAGCCTACGAGCAGTACTTC. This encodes CASSFSGRGAYEQYF.

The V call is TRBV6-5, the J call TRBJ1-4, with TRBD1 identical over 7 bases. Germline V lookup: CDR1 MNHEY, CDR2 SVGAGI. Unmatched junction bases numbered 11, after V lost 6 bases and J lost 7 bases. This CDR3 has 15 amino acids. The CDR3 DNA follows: TGTGCCAGCAGCGTCTGGCAGGGGGGTAGTGAAAAACTGTTTTTT. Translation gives CASSVWQGGSEKLFF.

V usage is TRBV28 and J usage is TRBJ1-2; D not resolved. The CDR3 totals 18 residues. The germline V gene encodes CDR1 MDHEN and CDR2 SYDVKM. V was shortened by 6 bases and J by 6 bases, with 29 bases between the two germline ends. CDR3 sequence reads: CASSPSAAEGGPNDGYTF. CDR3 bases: TGTGCCAGCAGCCCAAGTGCGGCGGAGGGTGGCCCCAATGATGGCTACACCTTC.

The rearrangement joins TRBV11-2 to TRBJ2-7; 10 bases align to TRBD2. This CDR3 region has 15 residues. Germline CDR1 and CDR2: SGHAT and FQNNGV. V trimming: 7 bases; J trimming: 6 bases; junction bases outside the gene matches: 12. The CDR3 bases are TGTGCCAGCACGGAGTGGACTAGCGGAACTAGCGAGCAGTACTTC. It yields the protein CASTEWTSGTSEQYF.

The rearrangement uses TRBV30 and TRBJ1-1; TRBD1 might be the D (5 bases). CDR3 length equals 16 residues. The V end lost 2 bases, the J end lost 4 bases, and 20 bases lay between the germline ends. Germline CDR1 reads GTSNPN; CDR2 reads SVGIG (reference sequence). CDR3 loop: CAWSRRTRSTGTEAFF. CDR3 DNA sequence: TGTGCCTGGAGTCGCAGAACCCGTTCCACAGGCACTGAAGCTTTCTTT.

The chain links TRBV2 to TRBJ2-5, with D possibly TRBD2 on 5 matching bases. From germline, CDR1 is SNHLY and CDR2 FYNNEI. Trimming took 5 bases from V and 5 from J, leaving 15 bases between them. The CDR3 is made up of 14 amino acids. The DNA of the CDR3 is TGTGCCAGCAGTTCCGGGATGGTTTCTGAGACCCAGTACTTC. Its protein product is CASSSGMVSETQYF.

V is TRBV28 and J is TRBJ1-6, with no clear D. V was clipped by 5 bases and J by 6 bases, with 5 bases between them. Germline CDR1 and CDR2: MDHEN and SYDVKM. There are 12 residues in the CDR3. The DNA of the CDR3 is TGTGCCAGCAGTCAATCTAATTCACCCCTCCACTTT. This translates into CASSQSNSPLHF.

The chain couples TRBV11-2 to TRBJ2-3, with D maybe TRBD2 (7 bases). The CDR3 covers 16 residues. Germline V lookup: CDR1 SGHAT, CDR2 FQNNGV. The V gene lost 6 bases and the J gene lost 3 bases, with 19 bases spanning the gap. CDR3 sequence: CASSSLGGAGTDTQYF. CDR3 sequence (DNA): TGTGCCAGCAGTTCCCTTGGGGGGGCGGGGACAGATACGCAGTATTTT. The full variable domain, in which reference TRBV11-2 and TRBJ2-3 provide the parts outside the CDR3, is EAGVAQSPRYKIIEKRQSVAFWCNPISGHATLYWYQQILGQGPKLLIQFQNNGVVDDSQLPKDRFSAERLKGVDSTLKIQPAKLEDSAVYLCASSSLGGAGTDTQYFGPGTRLTVL.

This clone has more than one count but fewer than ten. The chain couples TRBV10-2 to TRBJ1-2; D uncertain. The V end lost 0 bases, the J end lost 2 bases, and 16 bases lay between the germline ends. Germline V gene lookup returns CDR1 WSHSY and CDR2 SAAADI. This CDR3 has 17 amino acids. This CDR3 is CASSESMGASRNYGYTF. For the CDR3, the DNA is TGCGCCAGCAGTGAGTCGATGGGCGCATCTCGGAACTATGGCTACACCTTC.

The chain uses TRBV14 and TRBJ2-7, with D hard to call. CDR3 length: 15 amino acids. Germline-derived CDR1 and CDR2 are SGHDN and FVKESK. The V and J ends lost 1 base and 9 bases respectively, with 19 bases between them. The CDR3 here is CASSQVDGSRSGQYF. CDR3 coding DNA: TGTGCCAGCAGCCAAGTCGACGGATCACGATCAGGGCAGTACTTC.

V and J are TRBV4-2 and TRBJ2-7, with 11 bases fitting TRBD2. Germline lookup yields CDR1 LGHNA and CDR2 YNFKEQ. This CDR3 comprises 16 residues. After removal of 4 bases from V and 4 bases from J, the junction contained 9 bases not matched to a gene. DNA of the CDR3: TGTGCCAGCAGCCCAGAACTTCTAGCGGGGGGTTACGAGCAGTACTTC. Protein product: CASSPELLAGGYEQYF.